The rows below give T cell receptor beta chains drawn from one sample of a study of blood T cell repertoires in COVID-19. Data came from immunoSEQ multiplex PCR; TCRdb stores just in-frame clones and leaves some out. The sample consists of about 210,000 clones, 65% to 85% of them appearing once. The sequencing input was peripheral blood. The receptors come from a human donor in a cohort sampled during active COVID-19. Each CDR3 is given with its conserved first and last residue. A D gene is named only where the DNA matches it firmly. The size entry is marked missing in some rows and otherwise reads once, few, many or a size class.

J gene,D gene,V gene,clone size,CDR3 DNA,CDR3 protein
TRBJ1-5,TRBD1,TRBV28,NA,TGTGCCAGCAGTTTGACAGGGGAGTGGATTGGAAGCAATCAGCCCCAGCATTTT,CASSLTGEWIGSNQPQHF
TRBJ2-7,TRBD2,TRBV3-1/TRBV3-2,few,TGTGCCAGCAGCCAAGGGCTAGCGGGGGTTTACGAGCAGTACTTC,CASSQGLAGVYEQYF
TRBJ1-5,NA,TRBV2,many,TGTGCCAGCAGTACAGACAGATCCAATCAGCCCCAGCATTTT,CASSTDRSNQPQHF
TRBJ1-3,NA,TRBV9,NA,TGTGCCAGCAGCGTAACAGGAGACCCCTCTGGAAACACCATATATTTT,CASSVTGDPSGNTIYF
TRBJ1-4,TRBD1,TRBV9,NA,TGTGCCAGCAGCGGCCCCGGACAGGGTGGTGGAAAACTGTTTTTT,CASSGPGQGGGKLFF
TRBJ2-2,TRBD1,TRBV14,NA,TGTGCCAGCAGCCCGACGACCGGGACAGGGGGCGCGAGGACCGGGGAGCTGTTTTTT,CASSPTTGTGGARTGELFF
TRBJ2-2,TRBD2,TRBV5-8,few,TGTGCCAGCAGCTTGCCAGGGAGGGGAAAAACCGGGGAGCTGTTTTTT,CASSLPGRGKTGELFF
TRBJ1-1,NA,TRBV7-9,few,TGTGCCAGCAGCTTAGGGGAGGGAGAAGCTTTCTTT,CASSLGEGEAFF
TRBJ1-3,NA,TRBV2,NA,TGTGCCAGGGAGGGGACGGCAAACGCAAACACCATATATTTT,CAREGTANANTIYF
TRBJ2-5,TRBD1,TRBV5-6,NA,TGTGCCAGCAGCTTGGTGACCCACAGGGGAAGAGAGACCCAGTACTTC,CASSLVTHRGRETQYF
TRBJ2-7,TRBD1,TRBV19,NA,TGTGCCAGTAGTCCGGGACAGGGTATAACCTACGAGCAGTACTTC,CASSPGQGITYEQYF
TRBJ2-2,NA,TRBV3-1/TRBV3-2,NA,TGTGCCAGCAGCCAAGAGGATATCTACCCAAGGGGAGGGGAGCTGTTTTTT,CASSQEDIYPRGGELFF
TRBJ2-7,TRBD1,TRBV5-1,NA,TGCGCCAGCAGGCTTGGGTTGGGACAGGGAACCTACGAGCAGTACTTC,CASRLGLGQGTYEQYF
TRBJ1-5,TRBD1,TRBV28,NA,TGTGCCAGCACCACCAGACAGGGGCGATTCAATCAGCCCCAGCATTTT,CASTTRQGRFNQPQHF
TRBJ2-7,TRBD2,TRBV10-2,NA,TGCGCCAGCAGTGAGAGGCGGGAGGGCCGCTACGAGCAGTACTTC,CASSERREGRYEQYF
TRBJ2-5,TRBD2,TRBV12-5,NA,TGTGCTAGTGGTTTGGTACGATCGGGACTAGCGGGAGAAGAGACCCAGTACTTC,CASGLVRSGLAGEETQYF
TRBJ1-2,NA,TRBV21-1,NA,TGTGCCAGCAGGATGACAGTCGACTATGGCTACACCTTC,CASRMTVDYGYTF
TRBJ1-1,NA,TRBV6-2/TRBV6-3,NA,TGTGCCAGCAGTTACTCGCCCAGGGGCAACACTGAAGCTTTCTTT,CASSYSPRGNTEAFF
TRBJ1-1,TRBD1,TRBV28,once,TGTGCCAGCAGCTCCCCGCCAGGGACAGCGAACACTGAAGCTTTCTTT,CASSSPPGTANTEAFF
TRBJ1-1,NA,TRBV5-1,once,TGCGCCAGCAGAGAGGGCACCCAGAACACTGAAGCTTTCTTT,CASREGTQNTEAFF
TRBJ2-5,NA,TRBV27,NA,TGTGCCAGCAGTAGACTGCCGGGGGAGACCCAGTACTTC,CASSRLPGETQYF
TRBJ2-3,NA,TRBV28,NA,TGTGCCAGCAGGCCCCCGGGGGGCGCTTGGACAGATACGCAGTATTTT,CASRPPGGAWTDTQYF
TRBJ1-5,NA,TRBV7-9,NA,TGTGCCAGCAGCCAAAATCGGGAGCCCCAGCATTTT,CASSQNREPQHF
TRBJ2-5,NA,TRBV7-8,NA,TGTGCCAGCAGCTTAGCCCAGCAAGAGACCCAGTACTTC,CASSLAQQETQYF
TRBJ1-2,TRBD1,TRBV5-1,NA,TGCGCCAGCAGCGAAACCGGGACAGGGTCATATGGCTACACCTTC,CASSETGTGSYGYTF
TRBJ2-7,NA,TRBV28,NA,TGTGCCAGCAGTCCCCCTCCCGGGACTTTTCCCTACGAGCAGTACTTC,CASSPPPGTFPYEQYF
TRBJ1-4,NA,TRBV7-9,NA,TGTGCCAGCAGCTTAGTAGGGAGTCGGGCTGAAAAACTGTTTTTT,CASSLVGSRAEKLFF
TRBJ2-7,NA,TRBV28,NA,TGTGCCAGCAGTTTTCCTGGGGGGGCTGGGTACTTC,CASSFPGGAGYF
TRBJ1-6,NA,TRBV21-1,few,TGTGCCAGGAGCTCCTATAATTCACCCCTCCACTTT,CARSSYNSPLHF
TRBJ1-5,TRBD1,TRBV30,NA,TGTGCCTGGTTTGGGTACAGACAGGGCCCCCGCGAGTATAGCAATCAGCCCCAGCATTTT,CAWFGYRQGPREYSNQPQHF
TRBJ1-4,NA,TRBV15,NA,TGTGCCACCAGCAGCACCCGGGGAACAGGGCGTAATGAAAAACTGTTTTTT,CATSSTRGTGRNEKLFF
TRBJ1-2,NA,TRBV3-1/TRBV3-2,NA,TGTGCCAGCAGCCAAGCTGAGCGGACCGGTCCGTTCTATGGCTACACCTTC,CASSQAERTGPFYGYTF
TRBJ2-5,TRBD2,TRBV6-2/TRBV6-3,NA,TGTGCCAGCAGTGCGGGACTAGAAGAGACCCAGTACTTC,CASSAGLEETQYF
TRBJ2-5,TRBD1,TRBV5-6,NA,TGTGCCAGCAGCTTTGACAGGGGGCGATCAGAGACCCAGTACTTC,CASSFDRGRSETQYF
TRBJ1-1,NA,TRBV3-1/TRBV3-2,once,TGTGCCAGCAGCCAAGTGGGGGCTGGTACTGAAGCTTTCTTT,CASSQVGAGTEAFF
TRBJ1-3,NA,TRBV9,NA,TGTGCCAGCAGCGCAAGATGGACTACGGCGGACACCATATATTTT,CASSARWTTADTIYF
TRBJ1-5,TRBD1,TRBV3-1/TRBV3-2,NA,TGTGCCAGCAGCCAGGACAGGGGAACCCATCAGCCCCAGCATTTT,CASSQDRGTHQPQHF
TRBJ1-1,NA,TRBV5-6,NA,TGTGCCAGCAGCTTGGAGGGGAGAGGGGGAAGGACTGAAGCTTTCTTT,CASSLEGRGGRTEAFF
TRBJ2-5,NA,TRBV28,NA,TGTGCCAGCAGTTTAACCGCCCCAGCGGACCAAGAGACCCAGTACTTC,CASSLTAPADQETQYF
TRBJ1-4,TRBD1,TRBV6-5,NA,TGTGCCAGCGGACAGGGGGCTCGAACGGATGAAAAACTGTTTTTT,CASGQGARTDEKLFF
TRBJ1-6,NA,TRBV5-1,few,TGCGCCAGCAGCTTGGGCAGGGCTGGTTCACCCCTCCACTTT,CASSLGRAGSPLHF